A single sample gave rise to the 19 T cell receptor beta chains below, sequenced in a study of shared clonotypes between healthy human individuals. Assay: immunoSEQ multiplex PCR; the TCRdb copy retains only in-frame clones and omits some. The table has over 850,000 clones, 78% seen once. Sequencing used memory CD4+ T cells from PBMCs. Subset described: CD45RA-negative fraction. Receptor source: a man younger than 30 in good health. Some clones in this sample may be carry-over from other donors' samples.

The chain employs TRBV6-6 and TRBJ1-5; possibly TRBD1 for D (5 bases). Trimming pared 5 bases from V and 6 bases from J, leaving 14 bases between. CDR1 is MNHNY, CDR2 SVGAGI, per germline (reference sequence). The CDR3 extends over 14 amino acids. The CDR3 DNA is TGTGCCAGCAGTGGTCGGGGAAGGGGTCAGCCCCAGCATTTT. Amino acids: CASSGRGRGQPQHF.

V usage is TRBV5-4 and J usage is TRBJ2-3; D is perhaps TRBD2 (5 bases). The CDR3 runs to 13 residues. Per germline, CDR1 SGHNT and CDR2 YYREEE (reference sequence). The V end lost 4 bases, the J end lost 3 bases, and 9 bases lay between the germline ends. The CDR3 sequence: CASSQDWTDTQYF. The CDR3 bases are TGTGCCAGCAGCCAGGACTGGACAGATACGCAGTATTTT.

This chain connects TRBV7-2 to TRBJ1-2, with 10 bases that match TRBD1. The CDR3 is made up of 15 amino acids. After removal of 1 base from V and 8 bases from J, the junction contained 7 bases not matched to a gene. Germline assignment: CDR1 SGHTA and CDR2 FQGNSA. CDR3 protein: CASSLGVGTGVGYTF. The CDR3 DNA reads TGTGCCAGCAGCTTAGGCGTCGGGACAGGGGTCGGCTACACCTTC. The whole variable domain, filled in from reference TRBV7-2 and TRBJ1-2, reads GAGVSQSPSNKVTEKGKDVELRCDPISGHTALYWYRQSLGQGLEFLIYFQGNSAPDKSGLPSDRFSAERTGGSVSTLTIQRTQQEDSAVYLCASSLGVGTGVGYTFGSGTRLTVV.

The chain is built from TRBV5-6 and TRBJ2-5; 10 nucleotides match TRBD2. The CDR3 runs to 14 residues. J lost 4 bases, V lost 4 bases, and 4 bases had no gene match. Germline V gene lookup returns CDR1 SGHDT and CDR2 YYEEEE. CDR3 bases: TGTGCCAGCAGCCATCGGACTAGCGGAGAGACCCAGTACTTC. As protein: CASSHRTSGETQYF.

This clone came up many times. The chain combines TRBV5-1 with TRBJ2-7, with a weak D call TRBD1 (6 bases). V gave up 9 bases and J gave up 5 bases, with 15 bases separating them. Germline loops: CDR1 SGHRS, CDR2 YFSETQ. The CDR3 is 12 residues long. CDR3 residues: CATKLEGDEQYF. The DNA for the CDR3 is TGCGCCACCAAGCTTGAGGGGGACGAGCAGTACTTC.

CDR3: CASNGGYEEKLFF. The DNA for the CDR3 is TGCGCCAGCAATGGGGGGTACGAAGAAAAACTGTTTTTT. The chain links TRBV5-1 to TRBJ1-4; tentative D call: TRBD1 (5 bases). Germline lookup yields CDR1 SGHRS and CDR2 YFSETQ. This CDR3 is 13 amino acids long. Trimming removed 6 bases at V and 8 bases at J, with 14 bases between.

The sample holds one count of this clone. The chain uses TRBV28 and TRBJ2-1, with D maybe TRBD1 (6 bases). Germline assignment: CDR1 MDHEN and CDR2 SYDVKM. This CDR3 has 16 amino acids. V was pared by 5 bases and J by 3 bases, with 17 bases between. The CDR3 reads CASSLSQGQYYNEQFF. The CDR3 DNA reads as TGTGCCAGCAGTCTCTCACAGGGTCAATACTACAATGAGCAGTTCTTC.

V gene TRBV6-5 combines with J gene TRBJ1-4, with 8 bases matching TRBD1. CDR3 length: 13 amino acids. V lost 5 bases to trimming and J lost 10 bases; unmatched junction nucleotides: 6. CDR1 and CDR2 from the germline V gene are MNHEY and SVGAGI. Here the CDR3 DNA reads TGTGCCAGCAGTCGACAGGGGAAGGGAAAACTGTTTTTT. Amino acids: CASSRQGKGKLFF.

The sample holds one count of this clone. The chain couples TRBV6-5 to TRBJ2-7; 10 nucleotides agree with TRBD1. The CDR3 is 14 residues long. After removal of 5 bases from V and 4 bases from J, the junction contained 5 bases not matched to a gene. From germline, CDR1 is MNHEY and CDR2 SVGAGI. CDR3 in amino acids: CASSLWDRGYEQYF. CDR3 nucleotide sequence: TGTGCCAGCAGTCTTTGGGACAGGGGATACGAGCAGTACTTC.

The table lists this clone with a count of one. The gene calls are TRBV28 and TRBJ2-7, with a tentative D call TRBD2 (6 bases). Trimming left V 7 bases short and J 0 bases short, with 13 bases between. The CDR3 has 14 residues. The germline gives CDR1 MDHEN, CDR2 SYDVKM. CDR3 sequence reads: CASTPGGISYEQYF. CDR3 sequence (DNA): TGTGCCAGCACCCCTGGGGGGATCTCCTACGAGCAGTACTTC.

The chain recombines TRBV27 with TRBJ2-1, with D possibly being TRBD1 (5 bases). The CDR3 has 13 residues. Between the trimmed V and J ends, which lost 6 bases and 9 bases, there was a span of 15 bases. CDR1 is MNHEY, CDR2 SMNVEV, per germline (reference sequence). The CDR3 DNA reads TGTGCCAGCAGAGGGGCCTCAAGGGCTGAGCAGTTCTTC. Its protein product is CASRGASRAEQFF.

The chain joins TRBV28 to TRBJ2-1; 7 bases map to TRBD2. Trimming took 5 bases from V and 2 from J; bases not matched to a gene: 9. The CDR3 sequence is 16 residues long. Germline loops: CDR1 MDHEN, CDR2 SYDVKM. CDR3: CASSIPRAGAYNEQFF. Written as DNA, the CDR3 is TGTGCCAGCAGTATTCCACGGGCGGGGGCCTACAATGAGCAGTTCTTC.

The chain combines TRBV15 with TRBJ2-6; D not resolved. Germline CDR1 LNHNV, CDR2 YYDKDF (reference sequence). The CDR3 consists of 18 residues. Trimming removed 1 base from V and 0 bases from J, with 13 bases in between. CDR3 protein: CATSRGLAGASGANVLTF. The CDR3 nucleotides are TGTGCCACCAGCAGAGGGTTAGCAGGAGCCTCTGGGGCCAACGTCCTGACTTTC.

The gene calls are TRBV19 and TRBJ1-1, with D hard to call. The CDR3 covers 12 residues. V lost 4 bases to trimming and J lost 6 bases, with 9 bases between them. Germline values: CDR1 LNHDA, CDR2 SQIVND (reference sequence). The CDR3 loop is CASSTGYAEAFF. DNA of the CDR3: TGTGCCAGTAGTACAGGCTACGCTGAAGCTTTCTTT.

The chain combines TRBV25-1 with TRBJ1-2; 10 bases map to TRBD1. This CDR3 contains 12 residues. V lost 5 bases, J lost 8 bases, and 2 bases stayed unmatched. Germline V lookup: CDR1 MGHDK, CDR2 SYGVNS. CDR3 in amino acids: CASSPGQGGYTF. CDR3 DNA sequence: TGTGCCAGCAGTCCGGGACAGGGGGGCTACACCTTC.

Concerning this clone itself: Other DNA sequences in this specimen translate into the identical CDR3. The chain is built from TRBV9 and TRBJ2-2, with TRBD2 as a possible D gene (5 bases). Germline V CDR1 and CDR2: SGDLS, YYNGEE. Trimming left V 0 bases short and J 5 bases short, with 11 bases between. This CDR3 has 15 amino acids. CDR3 nucleotides: TGTGCCAGCAGCGTAGATCCAGGCGGGACCGGGGAGCTGTTTTTT. This gives the protein CASSVDPGGTGELFF.

The chain combines TRBV6-1 with TRBJ1-4, with D possibly matching TRBD1 (5 bases). Germline lookup yields CDR1 MNHNS and CDR2 SASEGT. This CDR3 comprises 16 residues. Deletions cut 4 bases from V and 3 bases from J, with 15 bases between. CDR3 in DNA: TGTGCCAGCAGTGTCGTCCCAGGGTTGTCTAATGAAAAACTGTTTTTT. This translates into CASSVVPGLSNEKLFF.

The rearrangement uses TRBV5-1 and TRBJ2-6; weak D call: TRBD1 (6 bases). V was clipped by 2 bases and J by 2 bases, with 11 bases between them. The CDR3 contains 16 residues. Germline CDR1 SGHRS, CDR2 YFSETQ. The CDR3, as DNA: TGCGCCAGCAGCTTTACCCAGGGGACTGGGGCCAACGTCCTGACTTTC. It is translated as CASSFTQGTGANVLTF.

This clone showed up just once. The chain couples TRBV6-1 to TRBJ1-2; 11 bases are shared with TRBD1. The CDR3 runs to 13 residues. The germline CDR1 and CDR2 sequences are MNHNS and SASEGT. Losses at the gene ends were 6 bases for V and 7 bases for J; bases not matched to a gene: 4. The chain's CDR3 is CASRPDRGLGYTF. For the CDR3, the DNA is TGTGCCAGCAGACCGGACAGGGGGCTTGGCTACACCTTC.